The T cell receptor beta chain under discussion was sequenced for a study of T cell clonality in common variable immunodeficiency (dated by TCRdb to between 2014 and 2016). What the study reported, not specific to this receptor: According to the authors, finding the cause of the higher clonality in CVID would require sequencing the repertoires of T cell subpopulations. Fewer TCRbeta clones were shared among CVID subjects than among healthy controls (p < 0.0001). Correlations between repertoire features and clinical complications were limited by patient heterogeneity within the CVID cohort. CVID TCRbeta sequences reportedly showed fewer deletions and N-nucleotide insertions and lacked highly modified clones with 13 or more V deletions. Increased TCRbeta clonality was found in CVID subjects compared with healthy controls (t-test p = 0.018), with the increase being most characteristic of about a third of subjects. Even though DNA input was the same, control samples had an average of about 89,000 unique sequences each, compared with approximately 30,000 in CVID samples.

CVID samples and control samples contributed equivalent amounts of genomic DNA as sequencing input. For every sample, a 60 bp segment covering the rearranged TCRbeta CDR3 region was amplified and then sequenced. The immunoSEQ assay, a bias-corrected multiplex PCR combined with high-throughput sequencing, was used for TCRbeta amplification. The authors' pipeline ran thus. Every unique nucleotide sequence counted as a clone and was annotated with V, D and J genes, copy number and frequency. Sequences were labeled productive if in frame, and non-productive if out of frame or containing stop codons. As previously described, clonality was computed from Shannon's entropy. The predicted amino acid sequences of productive clones were used to derive the mean CDR3 Kyte-Doolittle hydropathy. The R hclust function was used to hierarchically cluster scaled V gene usage with Manhattan distance and complete linkage. Sharing of clones by CDR3 amino acid sequence was evaluated by resampling 12 repertoires per group over 100 rounds. Repertoires were searched for 70 published EBV-specific and 200 to 300 published CMV-specific TCRbeta sequences. A couple of CVID samples that yielded fewer than 10,000 sequences were excluded from the analysis, so approximately 38 CVID repertoires were retained. Held by TCRdb, this immuneACCESS table contains in-frame sequences only and omits some clones. Under half of the omission traces to an unresolved V gene where checked; the cause of the rest is unknown. V, J and clone size were drawn from that table, and D and trimming were deduced from the DNA. This sample was tabulated with about 35,000 clones, among which there are no singletons. Of the sample, roughly 8.9% falls within the top ten clones.

Most CVID patients and most healthy controls were of Caucasian heritage. Heparinized peripheral whole blood samples of about 4.5 to 8 ml were collected from each donor. Genomic DNA from adults with common variable immune deficiency (CVID) and from healthy adult controls was used to sequence TCRbeta CDR3 repertoires. The control group was made up of around 22 healthy adult volunteers (about ten male and 12 female) whose ages ranged from roughly 23 to 70 years, with a mean age of approximately 34. Diluted blood was density-centrifuged over Hypaque 1077 or Ficoll-Paque to isolate peripheral blood mononuclear cells. Unsorted mononuclear cells served as the source of genomic DNA, which was extracted either by Qiagen column purification or by a centrifugation-based method. This clone was counted ten times or more. It has no known antigen specificity. Sequencing ends 3 residues short of the CDR3 end; the germline J gene provides the rest.

Trimming leaves V shorter by 3 bases and J shorter by 4 bases, with the junction holding 6 bases beyond the gene matches. The CDR3 sequence holds 15 residues, the cysteine and phenylalanine included. Shown are 36 bases from within the CDR3, in frame from base 1. The germline V gene gives CDR1 as SGHAT and CDR2 as FQNNGV. The receptor was derived from a person aged 18 to 75 in good health. The chain is made from TRBV11-2 and TRBJ2-3, with 8 bases in between that match TRBD1. The sequencing input was peripheral blood mononuclear cells. The sequenced CDR3 bases are TGTGCCAGCAGCTTTGGACAGGGTGGGTCAGATACG. It is translated as CASSFGQGGSDT. The CDR3, in full, reads CASSFGQGGSDTQYF.